These 11 T cell receptor beta chains originate from one sample sequenced in a study of blood T cells in healthy people across ages. PCR was performed a second time for roughly 7 to 12 cycles using a sample-barcoded 5' primer and a J-beta primer mix. MiXCR was run by TCRdb on the 5' RACE reads, yielding one entry per CDR3 protein. The data show around 940,000 distinct CDR3 sequences, with just over 50% seen just once and roughly a fifth held by the top ten. Specimen: blood. These receptors all stem from a woman aged 60 to 75 in good health.

The chain recombines TRBV29-1 with TRBJ1-4; D is ambiguous. Trimming took 4 bases from V and 0 from J, leaving 6 bases between them. Germline CDR1 and CDR2: SQVTM and ANQGSEA. The CDR3 has 13 residues. The CDR3 sequence is CSVGSATNEKLFF. As DNA, the CDR3 is TGCAGCGTTGGAAGTGCAACTAATGAAAAACTGTTTTTT.

This clonotype was recorded only once. This chain uses TRBV20-1 with TRBJ2-4; D uncertain. The tail of the sequence fits TRBJ2-7 better, so the J call may be wrong. The CDR3 consists of 12 residues. Germline CDR1 is DFQATT and CDR2 is SNEGSKA (reference sequence). CDR3 region: CSTSTQTYEQYF. The DNA of the CDR3 is TGCAGTACTTCGACACAGACCTACGAGCAGTACTTC.

The V call is TRBV12-3 or TRBV12-4, the J call TRBJ1-4, with TRBD1 as a possible D gene (5 bases). Trimming removed 8 bases at V and 7 bases at J, with 11 bases between. The CDR3 runs to 12 residues. The CDR3 here is CASRGMGEKLFF. CDR3 in DNA: TGTGCCAGCCGGGGGATGGGTGAAAAACTGTTTTTT.

The chain uses TRBV12-3 or TRBV12-4 and TRBJ2-5; maybe TRBD1 (6 bases). V lost 8 bases and J 1 base, leaving 23 bases between the germline ends. This CDR3 spans 17 amino acids. As DNA, the CDR3 is TGTGCCAGCCTGTCGCATTTCGTCGGACAGTCCCAAGAGACCCAGTACTTC. This encodes CASLSHFVGQSQETQYF.

The sample holds a few counts of this clonotype. The V gene is TRBV27, the J gene TRBJ1-5; 7 nucleotides align to TRBD1. The J segment lost 4 bases and the V segment lost 4 bases, leaving 7 bases of the junction unmatched. The V gene's germline CDR1 is MNHEY and CDR2 SMNVEV (reference sequence). The CDR3 is 15 residues long. This CDR3 is CASSSRTGLNQPQHF. For the CDR3, the DNA is TGTGCCAGCAGTTCCAGGACAGGATTGAATCAGCCCCAGCATTTT.

V gene TRBV12-3 or TRBV12-4 combines with J gene TRBJ2-3, with 11 bases that match TRBD2. This CDR3 has 16 residues. J lost 2 bases, V lost 4 bases, and 5 bases had no gene match. The CDR3 nucleotides are TGTGCCAGCAGTTCCTTACTAGCGGGGGACACAGATACGCAGTATTTT. Translated, it gives CASSSLLAGDTDTQYF.

This rearrangement joins TRBV27 to TRBJ2-7, with D maybe TRBD1 (5 bases). CDR1 and CDR2 (germline): MNHEY, SMNVEV (reference sequence). This CDR3 has 14 amino acids. V was shortened by 5 bases and J by 5 bases, with 16 bases between the two germline ends. The CDR3 reads CASSPTDPYDEQYF. In DNA form, the CDR3 reads TGTGCCAGCAGTCCGACAGACCCCTATGACGAGCAGTACTTC.

V gene TRBV24-1 combines with J gene TRBJ2-5; D gene unclear. The germline CDR1 and CDR2 sequences are KGHDR and SFDVKD. The CDR3 runs to 14 residues. The V and J ends lost 3 bases and 8 bases respectively, with 15 bases between them. CDR3 nucleotide sequence: TGTGCCACCAGTGATGTGCAACAGAGTGCAACCCAGTACTTC. Amino acids: CATSDVQQSATQYF.

Only a few counts were recorded for this clonotype. J is TRBJ2-1 and V is TRBV20-1; 8 bases map to TRBD2. Trimming removed 2 bases from V and 9 bases from J; junction bases left unmatched: 3. CDR3 size: 12 residues. Germline V gene lookup returns CDR1 DFQATT and CDR2 SNEGSKA (reference sequence). CDR3 coding DNA: TGCAGTGCTAGATCGGGGGGGAGTGAGCAGTTCTTC. This codes for CSARSGGSEQFF.

The chain uses TRBV12-3 or TRBV12-4 and TRBJ2-7, with D maybe TRBD2 (5 bases). V was cut by 6 bases and J by 5 bases, with 17 bases left in between. This CDR3 is 14 amino acids long. CDR3 nucleotides: TGTGCCAGCAGCTCCACCACAGCGGACGACGAGCAGTACTTC. Its protein is CASSSTTADDEQYF.

This clonotype has only a few counts. The rearrangement links TRBV7-9 to TRBJ2-1, with 7 bases fitting TRBD1. Germline V lookup: CDR1 SEHNR, CDR2 FQNEAQ (reference sequence). J gave up 13 bases and V 2 bases, and 14 bases lay outside the gene matches. This CDR3 has 15 amino acids. CDR3 region: CASSLRGTGVDTQFF. The CDR3 bases are TGTGCCAGCAGCTTACGAGGAACAGGGGTCGATACCCAGTTCTTC. Full variable domain (missing parts from reference TRBV7-9 and TRBJ2-1): DTGVSQNPRHKITKRGQNVTFRCDPISEHNRLYWYRQTLGQGPEFLTYFQNEAQLEKSRLLSDRFSAERPKGSFSTLEIQRTEQGDSAMYLCASSLRGTGVDTQFFGPGTRLTVL.